This T cell receptor (beta chain) was identified in a study of shared clonotypes between healthy human individuals. As for the study in general: Three plates each covered CD4 naive and memory; CD8 naive two, CD8 memory one. Whole-study results and caveats: In a handful of donors, around 5% of naive CD4 clonotypes appeared in common. The study drew on few donors, limiting represented genetic and exposure-history diversity. Sorted-subset sequencing was shown by rarefaction to be incomplete despite large depth.

Naive CD8 cells, CD45RO-negative and positively selected for CCR7, excluded terminally differentiated effector memory CD45RA+ cells. Data came from immunoSEQ multiplex PCR; TCRdb stores just in-frame clones and leaves some out. The table includes some 2,000,000 clones, over 85% detected once. On this clone itself: Its target is unknown. Since a much larger clone is just one base distant, this may be a read error.

This clonotype was obtained from a man aged 18 to 30 in good health. Sequencing was performed on naive CD8+ T cells sorted from blood.

The CDR3 coding sequence is TGCGCCAGCAGCGTAGGGGTGAACACTGAAGCTTTCTTT. This sequence encodes CASSVGVNTEAFF. The genes are TRBV4-1 and TRBJ1-1, with a weak D call TRBD1 (5 bases). Per the germline V gene, CDR1 is MGHRA and CDR2 is YSYEKL. Between the trimmed V and J ends, which lost 5 bases and 0 bases, there was a span of 7 bases. This CDR3 comprises 13 residues.